Listed below are T cell receptor beta chains from one sample, sequenced in a study of blood T cell repertoires in COVID-19. The method was immunoSEQ multiplex PCR; TCRdb's version includes in-frame clones alone and lacks a portion of them. The data contain roughly 100,000 clones, approximately 79% of them seen just once; the ten biggest clones take up about a sixth. Sample: peripheral blood. The receptor source for this set is an elderly woman with active or convalescent COVID-19. The CDR3 runs from the conserved cysteine through the conserved F or W.

v_call: TRBV5-6; j_call: TRBJ2-7; cdr3_aa: CASRDRVNSYEQYF
v_call: TRBV2; j_call: TRBJ2-1; cdr3_aa: CASRAETGHWDEQFF
v_call: TRBV5-4; j_call: TRBJ2-1; cdr3_aa: CASSLGGAGSSYNEQFF
v_call: TRBV7-9; j_call: TRBJ2-7; cdr3_aa: CASSLGSLAGSNEQYF
v_call: TRBV5-6; j_call: TRBJ1-2; cdr3_aa: CASSLSAMSGKGYTF
v_call: TRBV3-1/TRBV3-2; j_call: TRBJ1-1; cdr3_aa: CASSLPGQGFMNTEAFF
v_call: TRBV5-1; j_call: TRBJ2-1; cdr3_aa: CASSLSDIAYNEQFF
v_call: TRBV6-1; j_call: TRBJ1-5; cdr3_aa: CASSEGPSFNQPQHF
v_call: TRBV5-4; j_call: TRBJ1-1; cdr3_aa: CASSLQGDEAFF
v_call: TRBV7-2; j_call: TRBJ1-3; cdr3_aa: CASSLRPDSSTIYF
v_call: TRBV30; j_call: TRBJ2-7; cdr3_aa: CAWRGGSYEQYF
v_call: TRBV18; j_call: TRBJ2-1; cdr3_aa: CASSLRTANYNEQFF
v_call: TRBV5-4; j_call: TRBJ2-5; cdr3_aa: CASSSGPKRETQYF
v_call: TRBV2; j_call: TRBJ2-1; cdr3_aa: CASSEQRVYNEQFF
v_call: TRBV12-3/TRBV12-4; j_call: TRBJ2-7; cdr3_aa: CASSKGGVYEQYF
v_call: TRBV29-1; j_call: TRBJ2-7; cdr3_aa: CSVVGSSGILGEQYF
v_call: TRBV5-8; j_call: TRBJ1-4; cdr3_aa: CASSLWAAEGEKLFF